These 19 T cell receptor beta chains share one sample of origin, sequenced in a study of type 1 regulatory T cells. Each CDR3 protein gets one entry after TCRdb re-called the reads with MiXCR. The repertoire holds more than 60,000 distinct CDR3 sequences, with around 49% as singletons. These TCRs' antigens remain unknown. The sequencing sample was made of cultured non-Tr1 T cells, either the whole culture or a sorted T cell fraction (not recorded which). The source of these receptors is a human donor in good health.

The rearrangement joins TRBV7-2 to TRBJ2-1; D tentatively reads TRBD1 or TRBD2 (5 bases each). Germline V gene sequence: CDR1 SGHTA, CDR2 FQGNSA. The CDR3 runs 13 residues. V dropped 6 bases and J dropped 5 bases, with 11 bases sitting between them. DNA of the CDR3: TGTGCCAGCAGGGTCGGGGCCCACAATGAGCAGTTCTTC. Translated, it gives CASRVGAHNEQFF.

Remarks on this clonotype: At one of its ends the junction is not consistent with the germline gene, which may arise from a read error. V usage is TRBV4-2 and J usage is TRBJ1-4; D is unresolved. Germline V lookup: CDR1 LGHNA, CDR2 YNFKEQ. The CDR3 totals 14 residues. The CDR3 loop reads CASSQGQVNEKPFF. The CDR3 DNA reads TGTGCCAGCAGCCAAGGGCAGGTGAATGAAAAACCGTTTTTT.

The table lists this clonotype with a few counts. The chain employs TRBV6-1 and TRBJ1-1, with D maybe TRBD1 (6 bases). Germline assignment: CDR1 MNHNS and CDR2 SASEGT. V dropped 6 bases and J dropped 2 bases, with 13 bases sitting between them. The CDR3 runs to 14 residues. In DNA, the CDR3 is TGTGCCAGCAGCGTCGGGGGGGCCAACACTGAAGCTTTCTTT. Its protein is CASSVGGANTEAFF.

The J gene is TRBJ1-1, the V gene TRBV7-9; 8 bases line up with TRBD1. J gave up 7 bases and V 3 bases, and 4 bases lay outside the gene matches. This CDR3 contains 13 residues. Per germline, CDR1 SEHNR and CDR2 FQNEAQ (reference sequence). The CDR3: CASSFDRGVEAFF. CDR3 DNA: TGTGCCAGCAGCTTCGACAGGGGAGTTGAAGCTTTCTTT. Filled out from reference TRBV7-9 and TRBJ1-1, the complete variable domain reads DTGVSQNPRHKITKRGQNVTFRCDPISEHNRLYWYRQTLGQGPEFLTYFQNEAQLEKSRLLSDRFSAERPKGSFSTLEIQRTEQGDSAMYLCASSFDRGVEAFFGQGTRLTVV.

The genes are TRBV7-2 and TRBJ1-2; D is uncertain. Germline V gene sequence: CDR1 SGHTA, CDR2 FQGNSA. The V end was cut by 3 bases, the J end by 2 bases, with 10 bases between. The CDR3 is 14 amino acids. CDR3 sequence reads: CASSFESRNYGYTF. The CDR3 DNA is TGTGCCAGCAGCTTTGAGTCCCGAAACTATGGCTACACCTTC.

The count of this clonotype is one. This rearrangement joins TRBV4-2 to TRBJ2-7, with a weak D call TRBD2 (6 bases). This CDR3 has 14 amino acids. Germline CDR1 LGHNA, CDR2 YNFKEQ. V lost 6 bases to trimming and J lost 2 bases, with 14 bases between them. The CDR3 DNA follows: TGTGCCAGCAGTCTACGGGGGTTAGCCTACGAGCAGTACTTC. Translated: CASSLRGLAYEQYF.

In DNA form, the CDR3 reads TGTGCCAGCAGCTTTATCCCGCGACAGGTCAATGAGCAGTTCTTC. This encodes CASSFIPRQVNEQFF. V is TRBV5-6 and J is TRBJ2-1; D possibly corresponds to TRBD1 (6 bases). Trimming took off 2 bases at V and 6 bases at J, with 15 bases between the two ends. The germline gives CDR1 SGHDT, CDR2 YYEEEE. The CDR3 runs 15 residues.

The CDR3 DNA reads as TGTGCCAGCAGCAACCCGTCGAAGGGGCAAGGAAACACCATATATTTT. This translates into CASSNPSKGQGNTIYF. J is TRBJ1-3 and V is TRBV7-2; perhaps TRBD1 as D (5 bases). This CDR3 is built from 16 residues. Germline-derived CDR1 and CDR2 are SGHTA and FQGNSA. V was trimmed by 5 bases and J by 4 bases, leaving 18 bases between them.

On this clonotype: Germline is not matched at one junction end, which may reflect a read error. The chain uses TRBV6-7 and TRBJ2-3, with 12 bases lining up with TRBD2. TRBV6-7 falls under the ORF class, with uncertain function. The length of the CDR3 is 15 residues. The CDR3 here is CASSELAGGEETQYF. CDR3 DNA: TGTGCTAGCAGTGAACTAGCGGGGGGCGAGGAAACGCAGTATTTT.

This clonotype was counted only a few times. The chain employs TRBV5-1 and TRBJ2-3; D uncertain. The V end was cut by 0 bases, the J end by 0 bases, with 8 bases between. Per germline, CDR1 SGHRS and CDR2 YFSETQ. This CDR3 comprises 15 residues. This CDR3 reads CASSLGSGSTDTQYF. For the CDR3, the DNA is TGCGCCAGCAGCTTGGGTAGTGGGAGCACAGATACGCAGTATTTT.

The chain joins TRBV11-2 to TRBJ2-1; 10 positions agree with TRBD2. V gave up 5 bases and J gave up 5 bases; unmatched junction bases: 12. CDR1 is SGHAT and CDR2 is FQNNGV in the germline V gene. This CDR3 contains 17 residues. CDR3 DNA sequence: TGTGCCAGCAGCCCCAGGGGGCTAGCGGGGGCCCACAATGAGCAGTTCTTC. Encoded protein: CASSPRGLAGAHNEQFF.

The V gene is TRBV28, the J gene TRBJ2-2, with no clear D. The V end lost 6 bases, the J end lost 7 bases, and 21 bases lay between the germline ends. The CDR3 covers 16 residues. Per germline, CDR1 MDHEN and CDR2 SYDVKM. The CDR3 sequence is CASRIPLFGQVGELFF. Here the CDR3 DNA reads TGTGCCAGCAGGATTCCCCTCTTCGGGCAGGTCGGGGAGCTGTTTTTT.

The chain combines TRBV24-1 with TRBJ1-2, with TRBD1 matching 7 bases. The V gene's germline CDR1 is KGHDR and CDR2 SFDVKD. J lost 2 bases, V lost 3 bases, and 8 bases had no gene match. This CDR3 has 16 residues. CDR3: CATSDPTTTGNYGYTF. The CDR3 region has the DNA TGTGCCACCAGTGATCCAACGACGACAGGGAACTATGGCTACACCTTC.

Only one count was recorded for this clonotype. V is TRBV3-1 and J is TRBJ1-1; D is uncertain. V was cut by 5 bases and J by 5 bases, with 18 bases left in between. The germline gives CDR1 LGHDT, CDR2 YNNKEL (reference sequence). This CDR3 comprises 15 residues. CDR3 in DNA: TGTGCCAGCAGCAACAGAGATCAATGGGGAACTGAAGCTTTCTTT. This translates into CASSNRDQWGTEAFF. The whole variable domain, remainder taken from reference TRBV3-1 and TRBJ1-1, is DTAVSQTPKYLVTQMGNDKSIKCEQNLGHDTMYWYKQDSKKFLKIMFSYNNKELIINETVPNRFSPKSPDKAHLNLHINSLELGDSAVYFCASSNRDQWGTEAFFGQGTRLTVV.

A few counts support this clonotype. The chain uses TRBV7-9 and TRBJ1-4; 7 positions match TRBD1. Germline V gives CDR1 SEHNR, CDR2 FQNEAQ (reference sequence). This CDR3 contains 15 residues. Losses at the gene ends were 5 bases for V and 7 bases for J; bases not matched to a gene: 10. CDR3 bases: TGTGCCAGCAGCCAAGTACAGGGGATGGGTGAAAAACTGTTTTTT. This sequence encodes CASSQVQGMGEKLFF.

The rearrangement uses TRBV7-9 and TRBJ2-2; 10 nucleotides align to TRBD2. Germline assignment: CDR1 SEHNR and CDR2 FQNEAQ (reference sequence). This CDR3 is 18 amino acids long. V lost 8 bases, J lost 6 bases, and 18 bases stayed unmatched. The CDR3: CASESGPAGGAEAGELFF. For the CDR3, the DNA is TGTGCCAGCGAATCCGGCCCAGCGGGGGGGGCTGAGGCCGGGGAGCTGTTTTTT.

The chain carries TRBV5-6 and TRBJ1-2, with a possible D match to TRBD1 (5 bases). The length of the CDR3 is 14 residues. Germline CDR1 is SGHDT and CDR2 is YYEEEE. V was trimmed by 6 bases and J by 9 bases, leaving 21 bases between them. This chain's CDR3 is CASNSWRGLGRYTF. The CDR3 nucleotides are TGTGCCAGCAATTCCTGGAGGGGTCTAGGTCGCTACACCTTC. Looking up the rest from reference TRBV5-6 and TRBJ1-2 gives the full variable domain: DAGVTQSPTHLIKTRGQQVTLRCSPKSGHDTVSWYQQALGQGPQFIFQYYEEEERQRGNFPDRFSGHQFPNYSSELNVNALLLGDSALYLCASNSWRGLGRYTFGSGTRLTVV.

This chain joins TRBV3-1 and TRBJ1-5; D call uncertain. The germline V and J ends were trimmed by 3 bases and 4 bases, with 7 bases remaining between them. Looked up from germline, CDR1 is LGHDT and CDR2 is YNNKEL (reference sequence). The CDR3 loop spans 13 amino acids. The CDR3 DNA reads as TGTGCCAGCAGCCAGCAGCTAAATCAGCCCCAGCATTTT. Translating it yields CASSQQLNQPQHF.

This chain joins TRBV5-1 and TRBJ2-3; tentative D call: TRBD1 (5 bases). In germline, CDR1 is SGHRS, CDR2 YFSETQ. The CDR3 runs to 16 residues. Trimming stripped 0 bases from V and 2 bases from J, with 13 bases between. CDR3 sequence (DNA): TGCGCCAGCAGCTTGGTCTCAGGGCGGCACACAGATACGCAGTATTTT. Translating it yields CASSLVSGRHTDTQYF.